The entry that follows covers one T cell receptor (beta chain) sequence. Its matching antigen is unknown. This entry comes from a study of siplizumab effects on memory and regulatory T cells. Overall study results and limits: Alloreactive CD4+ clones that could be mapped were on average about 69% Treg-derived with siplizumab, against roughly 27% in controls. Of the proliferating CD4+ or CD8+ clones, roughly 75-96% lacked a naive or memory phenotype that could be assigned. Proliferating Tregs in siplizumab cultures were never verified as suppressive. The study found that siplizumab significantly reduced alloreactive sequences traceable to unstimulated CD4+ memory cells.

The CDR3 runs to 16 residues. Germline lookup yields CDR1 SGHTA and CDR2 FQGNSA. V lost 4 bases, J lost 4 bases, and 4 bases stayed unmatched. TCRdb's table, derived via immunoSEQ multiplex PCR, lists solely in-frame clones and lacks some. The sample includes over 80,000 clones, about 93% of them seen just once. This chain links TRBV7-2 with TRBJ2-1; TRBD2 matches at 13 bases. The sequencing input was non-Treg CD4+ T cells sorted from blood. The receptor was derived from a human donor in good health. The DNA for the CDR3 is TGTGCCAGCAGCTCGGGACTAGCGGGATTATACAATGAGCAGTTCTTC. This codes for CASSSGLAGLYNEQFF.